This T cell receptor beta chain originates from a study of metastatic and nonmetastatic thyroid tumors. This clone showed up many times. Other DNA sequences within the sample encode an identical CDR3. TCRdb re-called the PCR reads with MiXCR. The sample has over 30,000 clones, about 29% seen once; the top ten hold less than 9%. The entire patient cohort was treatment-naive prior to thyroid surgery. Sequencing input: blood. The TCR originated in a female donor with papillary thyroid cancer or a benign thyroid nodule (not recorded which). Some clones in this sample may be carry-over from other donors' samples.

The CDR3 sequence: CATKLQGRNTEAFF. CDR3 in DNA: TGTGCCACCAAACTACAGGGACGGAACACTGAAGCTTTCTTT. The chain carries TRBV24-1 and TRBJ1-1, with a tentative D call TRBD1 (6 bases). The length of the CDR3 is 14 residues. Trimming took 8 bases from V and 1 from J, leaving 13 bases between them. The germline V gene encodes CDR1 KGHDR and CDR2 SFDVKD.